This is a list of T cell receptor beta chains from one sample in a study of cytomegalovirus exposure and HLA in healthy donors. Generated by immunoSEQ multiplex PCR, the TCRdb table keeps only in-frame clones and is missing some. The table lists under 200,000 clones, around 75% of them singletons. The sample taken for sequencing was PBMCs. The receptors were gathered from a female donor in good health and CMV-seronegative. CDR3s leave out the opening cysteine and the closing phenylalanine or tryptophan. Fields, in order: CDR3 length, J gene, V gene, D gene, clone size, CDR3 protein. A D gene is named only where the DNA matches it firmly. Only some rows state a clone size, as once, few, many or a class for expanded clones.

len: 13
j_gene: TRBJ2-1
v_gene: TRBV11-2
d_gene: NA
abundance: NA
CDR3aa: ASSLELSVNNEQF

len: 13
j_gene: TRBJ1-6
v_gene: TRBV7-2
d_gene: TRBD1
abundance: few
CDR3aa: ASSPRRQGVSPLH

len: 11
j_gene: TRBJ1-5
v_gene: TRBV29-1
d_gene: NA
abundance: NA
CDR3aa: SVRDRYNQPQH

len: 14
j_gene: NA
v_gene: TRBV5-1
d_gene: TRBD1
abundance: NA
CDR3aa: ASSLSLGQGSYEQY

len: 10
j_gene: TRBJ1-2
v_gene: TRBV6-6
d_gene: NA
abundance: NA
CDR3aa: ASSYGGGGYT

len: 11
j_gene: TRBJ2-3
v_gene: TRBV2
d_gene: NA
abundance: NA
CDR3aa: ASRGPGLDTQY

len: 13
j_gene: TRBJ2-1
v_gene: TRBV11-2
d_gene: TRBD2
abundance: NA
CDR3aa: ASSLGLAGGNEQF

len: 12
j_gene: TRBJ1-4
v_gene: TRBV5-4
d_gene: NA
abundance: NA
CDR3aa: ASSTDRSEEKLF

len: 12
j_gene: TRBJ1-1
v_gene: TRBV7-2
d_gene: NA
abundance: NA
CDR3aa: ASSRNPRGTEAF

len: 12
j_gene: TRBJ1-1
v_gene: TRBV18
d_gene: NA
abundance: few
CDR3aa: ASSPLQVRTEAF

len: 12
j_gene: TRBJ1-2
v_gene: TRBV6-6
d_gene: TRBD1
abundance: few
CDR3aa: ASLQGEANYGYT

len: 14
j_gene: TRBJ1-1
v_gene: TRBV27
d_gene: NA
abundance: NA
CDR3aa: ASSVTGKALNTEAF